Listed here are 21 T cell receptor beta chains from one sample, sequenced in a study of cytomegalovirus exposure and HLA in healthy donors. PCR used 60 Vbeta primers and 13 Jbeta primers. This table comes from immunoSEQ multiplex PCR, and its TCRdb copy is limited to in-frame clones, with some not included. The sample lists 150,000 or so clones; around 84% were seen once. The sequenced sample consisted of PBMCs. These receptors were obtained from a middle-aged woman in good health and CMV-seropositive.

V usage is TRBV6-1 and J usage is TRBJ2-2; TRBD2 matches 8 bases. CDR3 length equals 15 residues. Trimming at V came to 6 bases and at J to 5 bases, leaving 8 bases not matched to a gene. CDR1 is MNHNS and CDR2 is SASEGT in the germline V gene. Here the CDR3 DNA reads TGTGCCAGCAGAGCCCCCGGGGGGGGGACCGGGGAGCTGTTTTTT. Translation gives CASRAPGGGTGELFF.

This rearrangement joins TRBV9 to TRBJ2-1; a possible D gene is TRBD2 (6 bases). V was pared by 2 bases and J by 0 bases, with 12 bases between. This CDR3 is 16 amino acids long. The germline V gene encodes CDR1 SGDLS and CDR2 YYNGEE. The CDR3 here is CASSVDERASYNEQFF. The CDR3 nucleotides read TGTGCCAGCAGCGTTGATGAGCGGGCCTCCTACAATGAGCAGTTCTTC. Drawing the rest from reference TRBV9 and TRBJ2-1, the complete variable domain is DSGVTQTPKHLITATGQRVTLRCSPRSGDLSVYWYQQSLDQGLQFLIQYYNGEERAKGNILERFSAQQFPDLHSELNLSSLELGDSALYFCASSVDERASYNEQFFGPGTRLTVL.

This clone was seen more than once but under ten times. For the CDR3, the DNA is TGTGCCAGCAGCTTCCCCGTAGAGAACGAGCAGTACTTC. Translated, it gives CASSFPVENEQYF. This chain connects TRBV7-9 to TRBJ2-7; D is ambiguous. Germline values: CDR1 SEHNR, CDR2 FQNEAQ (reference sequence). Trimming shortened V by 3 bases and J by 5 bases, and 11 bases separated the two germline ends. The CDR3 has 13 residues.

The CDR3 here is CASSLSLNTEAFF. The CDR3 DNA reads as TGTGCCAGCAGCTTATCTTTGAACACTGAAGCTTTCTTT. The rearrangement links TRBV9 to TRBJ1-1, with no clear D. The CDR3 is 13 residues long. Germline-derived CDR1 and CDR2 are SGDLS and YYNGEE. Deletions cut 4 bases from V and 0 bases from J, with 7 bases between. Looking up the rest from reference TRBV9 and TRBJ1-1 gives the full variable domain: DSGVTQTPKHLITATGQRVTLRCSPRSGDLSVYWYQQSLDQGLQFLIQYYNGEERAKGNILERFSAQQFPDLHSELNLSSLELGDSALYFCASSLSLNTEAFFGQGTRLTVV.

The gene calls are TRBV2 and TRBJ2-7; the D gene is possibly TRBD1 (5 bases). Germline loops: CDR1 SNHLY, CDR2 FYNNEI. CDR3 size: 14 residues. V was clipped by 7 bases and J by 5 bases, with 18 bases between them. The CDR3, as DNA: TGTGCCAGCACCTTTGAAGGGGCTACCCACGAGCAGTACTTC. Residues: CASTFEGATHEQYF.

CDR3 in amino acids: CASRAGQGAGEKLFF. The CDR3 bases are TGTGCCAGCAGAGCAGGACAGGGGGCAGGTGAAAAACTGTTTTTT. The rearrangement joins TRBV27 to TRBJ1-4; 11 bases line up with TRBD1. Germline values: CDR1 MNHEY, CDR2 SMNVEV (reference sequence). This CDR3 comprises 15 residues. V dropped 6 bases and J dropped 7; count of bases not matched to a gene: 7. Full variable domain (remainder filled in from reference TRBV27 and TRBJ1-4): EAQVTQNPRYLITVTGKKLTVTCSQNMNHEYMSWYRQDPGLGLRQIYYSMNVEVTDKGDVPEGYKVSRKEKRNFPLILESPSPNQTSLYFCASRAGQGAGEKLFFGSGTQLSVL.

The rearrangement uses TRBV6-6 and TRBJ1-2; D uncertain. The CDR3 covers 14 residues. The germline V gene encodes CDR1 MNHNY and CDR2 SVGAGI (reference sequence). V shed 2 bases and J shed 4 bases, with 11 bases lying between them. The CDR3 region is CASSYVGGPYGYTF. DNA of the CDR3: TGTGCCAGCAGTTACGTTGGAGGTCCCTATGGCTACACCTTC.

The gene calls are TRBV5-6 and TRBJ2-5; 11 bases match TRBD2. The junction had 6 bases not matched to a gene; V was cut back by 0 bases and J by 5 bases. The germline V gene has CDR1 SGHDT and CDR2 YYEEEE. The CDR3 has 16 residues. The DNA for the CDR3 is TGTGCCAGCAGCTTGGAGACTAGCGGGAATGGCGAGACCCAGTACTTC. Amino acids: CASSLETSGNGETQYF. The full variable domain, in which reference TRBV5-6 and TRBJ2-5 provide the parts outside the CDR3, is DAGVTQSPTHLIKTRGQQVTLRCSPKSGHDTVSWYQQALGQGPQFIFQYYEEEERQRGNFPDRFSGHQFPNYSSELNVNALLLGDSALYLCASSLETSGNGETQYFGPGTRLLVL.

The chain recombines TRBV27 with TRBJ1-1; D gene uncertain. CDR1 and CDR2 from the germline V gene are MNHEY and SMNVEV (reference sequence). V lost 8 bases and J 5 bases, leaving 15 bases between the germline ends. This CDR3 contains 13 residues. The CDR3, as DNA: TGTGCCAGCCTCGGCCTGGGGAGGACTGAAGCTTTCTTT. Translation: CASLGLGRTEAFF.

J is TRBJ1-5 and V is TRBV30; D uncertain. Germline CDR1 is GTSNPN and CDR2 is SVGIG (reference sequence). Trimming removed 0 bases from V and 0 bases from J, with 6 bases in between. The CDR3 contains 14 residues. Here the CDR3 DNA reads TGTGCCTGGAGTGTTGGGCTTAGCAATCAGCCCCAGCATTTT. Translating it yields CAWSVGLSNQPQHF. Drawing the rest from reference TRBV30 and TRBJ1-5, the complete variable domain is SQTIHQWPATLVQPVGSPLSLECTVEGTSNPNLYWYRQAAGRGLQLLFYSVGIGQISSEVPQNLSASRPQDRQFILSSKKLLLSDSGFYLCAWSVGLSNQPQHFGDGTRLSIL.

The CDR3 spells CASSVGTGGDEQYF. The CDR3 DNA reads as TGTGCCAGCAGTGTCGGGACAGGGGGCGACGAGCAGTACTTC. The genes are TRBV27 and TRBJ2-5; 12 nucleotides line up with TRBD1. The DNA end lines up better with TRBJ2-7; the J call may be wrong. The CDR3 sequence is 14 residues long. Germline V lookup: CDR1 MNHEY, CDR2 SMNVEV (reference sequence).

This sequence joins TRBV27 and TRBJ1-6; D might be TRBD1 (5 bases). Looked up from germline, CDR1 is MNHEY and CDR2 is SMNVEV (reference sequence). The CDR3 runs 16 residues. V was shortened by 5 bases and J by 9 bases, with 20 bases between the two germline ends. The CDR3 region is CASSLDSRGIPSPLHF. The CDR3 coding sequence is TGTGCCAGCAGTCTCGACAGTCGTGGGATCCCTTCACCCCTCCACTTT.

This clone was detected a few times. V and J are TRBV30 and TRBJ2-3, with a weak D call TRBD1 (5 bases). Germline V CDR1 and CDR2: GTSNPN, SVGIG (reference sequence). With 3 bases removed from V and 0 bases from J, the gap between germline ends came to 7 bases. The CDR3 length is 13 residues. Written as DNA, the CDR3 is TGTGCCTGGAGCCGACAGAGCACAGATACGCAGTATTTT. It is translated as CAWSRQSTDTQYF.

This chain uses TRBV6-5 with TRBJ2-1; a possible D gene is TRBD1 (5 bases). Germline V CDR1 and CDR2: MNHEY, SVGAGI. CDR3 size: 15 residues. The V end lost 5 bases, the J end lost 0 bases, and 11 bases lay between the germline ends. Here the CDR3 DNA reads TGTGCCAGCAGTCCCCAGGGAAGCTCCTACAATGAGCAGTTCTTC. As protein: CASSPQGSSYNEQFF.

This sequence joins TRBV4-2 and TRBJ2-7, with 8 bases lining up with TRBD2. The CDR3 totals 16 residues. V was pared by 2 bases and J by 5 bases, with 11 bases of the junction left unmatched. In germline, CDR1 is LGHNA, CDR2 YNFKEQ. The CDR3 sequence: CASSQRLGTSLNEQYF. The CDR3 DNA is TGTGCCAGCAGCCAAAGGTTAGGGACTAGTCTGAACGAGCAGTACTTC.

J is TRBJ2-7 and V is TRBV2; TRBD1 agrees at 10 bases. The CDR3 loop spans 15 amino acids. The germline gives CDR1 SNHLY, CDR2 FYNNEI. Losses at the gene ends were 6 bases for V and 0 bases for J; bases not matched to a gene: 5. This CDR3 is CASRWGQGSSYEQYF. In DNA, the CDR3 is TGTGCCAGCAGGTGGGGACAGGGGAGCTCCTACGAGCAGTACTTC.

This clone was counted only a few times. The CDR3 here is CASSEDRQGIAFF. The CDR3 nucleotides read TGTGCCAGCAGCGAAGACCGACAGGGAATAGCTTTCTTT. The V gene is TRBV9, the J gene TRBJ1-1; 7 positions agree with TRBD1. Germline lookup yields CDR1 SGDLS and CDR2 YYNGEE. The J segment lost 10 bases and the V segment lost 3 bases, leaving 9 bases of the junction unmatched. CDR3 length: 13 residues.

The chain is built from TRBV18 and TRBJ2-5; D is unresolved. The V end was cut by 0 bases, the J end by 6 bases, with 11 bases between. The CDR3 is made up of 14 amino acids. CDR1 is KGHSH and CDR2 is LQKENI in the germline V gene. Written as DNA, the CDR3 is TGTGCCAGCTCACCACCGAGCGTCGAAAAGACCCAGTACTTC. This encodes CASSPPSVEKTQYF. The entire variable domain, with the rest obtained from reference TRBV18 and TRBJ2-5, is as follows: NAGVMQNPRHLVRRRGQEARLRCSPMKGHSHVYWYRQLPEEGLKFMVYLQKENIIDESGMPKERFSAEFPKEGPSILRIQQVVRGDSAAYFCASSPPSVEKTQYFGPGTRLLVL.

This rearrangement joins TRBV5-8 to TRBJ2-7, with TRBD1 matching 7 bases. With V trimmed by 5 bases and J by 0 bases, 8 bases remained unmatched. This CDR3 region has 15 residues. Germline loops: CDR1 SGHTS, CDR2 YDEGEE. The CDR3 DNA reads as TGTGCCAGCAGGCCGGGACAGTCTTTCTCCTACGAGCAGTACTTC. It is translated as CASRPGQSFSYEQYF.

This clone appeared a single time. The chain uses TRBV5-1 and TRBJ2-7; no clear D. CDR1 and CDR2 (germline): SGHRS, YFSETQ. V was trimmed by 2 bases and J by 0 bases, leaving 9 bases between them. The CDR3 sequence is 14 residues long. The CDR3 protein is CASSFLDSSYEQYF. DNA of the CDR3: TGCGCCAGCAGCTTTCTAGATAGCTCCTACGAGCAGTACTTC.

The chain couples TRBV18 to TRBJ2-3; 8 bases are a match to TRBD1. J lost 1 base, V lost 4 bases, and 4 bases had no gene match. The CDR3 is 15 amino acids. From germline, CDR1 is KGHSH and CDR2 LQKENI. As DNA, the CDR3 is TGTGCCAGCTCACAGACAGGGGCCCGCACAGATACGCAGTATTTT. Its protein product is CASSQTGARTDTQYF.